This TCR beta chain was captured by sequencing in a study of Graves' ophthalmopathy and Graves' hyperthyroidism. The CDR3 sequence is 17 residues long. Trimming removed 6 bases at V and 2 bases at J, with 22 bases between. Per the germline V gene, CDR1 is MNHEY and CDR2 is SVGEGT. Regarding the study as a whole: Forecasting of ophthalmopathy progression by the model achieved less than 71% sensitivity and 72.22% specificity.

Clinicians diagnosed using symptoms, serum thyroxine, TRAb, thyroid ultrasound and orbital computed tomography. This clonotype was counted many times. As yet, its antigen is unknown. The sequenced template was RNA, covering the TCR beta CDR3 region. RT-PCR was first run with HTBI primers, then multiplex PCR in a second round. TCRdb re-called the multiplex PCR reads through MiXCR, storing one row per CDR3 protein. The sample has hundreds of thousands of distinct CDR3 sequences, about a fifth seen once. This rearrangement joins TRBV6-2 or TRBV6-3 to TRBJ1-2; D may be TRBD1 (6 bases). Input material: peripheral blood. The TCR comes from a woman younger than 30 with stable Graves' hyperthyroidism. Some clones in this sample may be carry-over from other donors' samples. CDR3 residues: CASSPDPGHWNNYGYTF. The CDR3 DNA reads TGTGCCAGCAGCCCTGACCCGGGACACTGGAACAACTATGGCTACACCTTC.